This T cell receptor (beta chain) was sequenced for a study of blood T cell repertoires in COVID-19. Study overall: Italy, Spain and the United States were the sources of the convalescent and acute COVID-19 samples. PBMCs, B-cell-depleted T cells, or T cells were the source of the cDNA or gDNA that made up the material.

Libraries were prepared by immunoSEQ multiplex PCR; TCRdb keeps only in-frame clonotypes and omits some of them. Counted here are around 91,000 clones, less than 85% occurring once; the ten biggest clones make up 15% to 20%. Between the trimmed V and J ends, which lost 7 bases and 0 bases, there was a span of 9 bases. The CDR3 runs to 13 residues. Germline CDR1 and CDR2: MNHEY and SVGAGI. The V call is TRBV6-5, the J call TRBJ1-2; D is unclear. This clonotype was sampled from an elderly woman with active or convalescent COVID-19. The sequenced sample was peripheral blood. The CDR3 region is CASNPGTNYGYTF. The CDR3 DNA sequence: TGTGCCAGCAATCCGGGAACTAACTATGGCTACACCTTC.